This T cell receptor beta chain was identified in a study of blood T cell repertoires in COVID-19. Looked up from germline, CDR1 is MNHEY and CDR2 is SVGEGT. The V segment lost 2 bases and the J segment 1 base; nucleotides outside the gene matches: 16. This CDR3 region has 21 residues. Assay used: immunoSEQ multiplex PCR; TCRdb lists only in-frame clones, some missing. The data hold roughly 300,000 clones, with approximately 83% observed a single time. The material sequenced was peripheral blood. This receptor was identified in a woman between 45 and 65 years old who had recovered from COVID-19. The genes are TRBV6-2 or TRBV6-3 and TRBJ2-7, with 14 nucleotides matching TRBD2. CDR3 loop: CASSYPRLAGGKRDISYEQYF. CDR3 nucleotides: TGTGCCAGCAGTTACCCCCGACTAGCGGGAGGGAAGAGAGATATATCCTACGAGCAGTACTTC.